These T cell receptor beta chains were read from a single sample in a study of T cell repertoires in cytomegalovirus infection. No antigen has been assigned to these receptors. TCRdb redid the calling of the reads with MiXCR, one entry per CDR3 protein. The sample lists about 570,000 distinct CDR3 sequences, roughly 42% seen once, with 48% in the top ten. Sequenced here: cultured PBMCs, sampled from culture after CMV antigen stimulation. Receptor source: a human donor in good health (CMV status not recorded). Some clones in this sample may be carry-over from other donors' samples. The CDR3 runs from the conserved cysteine through the conserved F or W. A D gene is named only where the DNA matches it firmly. Not all rows give a size; the values are once, few, many and, for expanded clones, a class.

D gene: NA
J gene: TRBJ2-1
V gene: TRBV7-2
clone size: few
CDR3 length: 15
CDR3 DNA: TGTGCCAGCAGCACGAAGTCAAGCTCCTACAATGAGCAGTTCTTC
CDR3 protein: CASSTKSSSYNEQFF

D gene: TRBD2
J gene: TRBJ2-7
V gene: TRBV20-1
clone size: NA
CDR3 length: 15
CDR3 DNA: TGCAGTGCGCCCCTGGGTTCTAGCGGGAGCTACGAGCAGTACTTC
CDR3 protein: CSAPLGSSGSYEQYF

D gene: NA
J gene: TRBJ1-1
V gene: TRBV7-6
clone size: NA
CDR3 length: 15
CDR3 DNA: TGTGCCAGCAGCCTGGGACCGAGAGGGAACACTGAAGCTTTCTTT
CDR3 protein: CASSLGPRGNTEAFF

D gene: NA
J gene: TRBJ2-7
V gene: TRBV20-1
clone size: NA
CDR3 length: 13
CDR3 DNA: TGCAGTGCCACACCCCGGAGCTCCTACGAGCAGTACTTC
CDR3 protein: CSATPRSSYEQYF

D gene: TRBD1
J gene: TRBJ2-1
V gene: TRBV18
clone size: NA
CDR3 length: 14
CDR3 DNA: TGTGCCAGCTCACCCAGAAGGGGGCCCAATGAGCAGTTCTTC
CDR3 protein: CASSPRRGPNEQFF

D gene: TRBD1
J gene: TRBJ1-6
V gene: TRBV7-6
clone size: NA
CDR3 length: 13
CDR3 DNA: TGTGCCAGCAGCAAGACAGGGGTCTCACCCCTCCACTTT
CDR3 protein: CASSKTGVSPLHF

D gene: NA
J gene: TRBJ2-1
V gene: TRBV2
clone size: few
CDR3 length: 12
CDR3 DNA: TGTGCCAGCAAAGGGGATTACAATGAGCAGTTCTTC
CDR3 protein: CASKGDYNEQFF

D gene: NA
J gene: TRBJ2-7
V gene: TRBV7-2
clone size: NA
CDR3 length: 14
CDR3 DNA: TGTGCCAGCAGCGAAGGGGGGGTGTCCTACGAGCAGTACTTC
CDR3 protein: CASSEGGVSYEQYF

D gene: NA
J gene: TRBJ2-3
V gene: TRBV7-6
clone size: few
CDR3 length: 19
CDR3 DNA: TGTGCCAGCGGAGCCTCAAGGGGACAACAAACACTCGTCACAGATACGCAGTATTTT
CDR3 protein: CASGASRGQQTLVTDTQYF

D gene: TRBD2
J gene: TRBJ2-2
V gene: TRBV3-1
clone size: NA
CDR3 length: 15
CDR3 DNA: TGTGCCAGCAGCCAAAGCGGGGCCAACACCGGGGAGCTGTTTTTT
CDR3 protein: CASSQSGANTGELFF

D gene: NA
J gene: TRBJ1-5
V gene: TRBV7-8
clone size: NA
CDR3 length: 15
CDR3 DNA: TGTGCCAGCAGCTCAAACAGGGCGTCGGGGCAGCCCCAGCATTTT
CDR3 protein: CASSSNRASGQPQHF

D gene: NA
J gene: TRBJ2-6
V gene: TRBV10-3
clone size: NA
CDR3 length: 16
CDR3 DNA: TGTGCCATCAGCTGGGGGGACCTCTCTGGGGCCAACGTCCTGACTTTC
CDR3 protein: CAISWGDLSGANVLTF

D gene: NA
J gene: TRBJ2-4
V gene: TRBV10-2
clone size: NA
CDR3 length: 15
CDR3 DNA: TGCGCCAGCAGTGAACTAGGGTTAGCCAAAAACATTCAGTACTTC
CDR3 protein: CASSELGLAKNIQYF

D gene: NA
J gene: TRBJ2-1
V gene: TRBV20-1
clone size: NA
CDR3 length: 13
CDR3 DNA: TGCAGTGCAAGTAGACTGGGGCCGGGAGTCCTGTTCTTC
CDR3 protein: CSASRLGPGVLFF

D gene: NA
J gene: TRBJ1-2
V gene: TRBV7-8
clone size: few
CDR3 length: 14
CDR3 DNA: TGTGCCAGCAGCTTAAGTCTTGGGGGCTATGGCTACACCTTC
CDR3 protein: CASSLSLGGYGYTF

D gene: NA
J gene: TRBJ2-7
V gene: TRBV28
clone size: few
CDR3 length: 10
CDR3 DNA: TGTGCCAGCGGAGACTGGGAGCAGTACTTC
CDR3 protein: CASGDWEQYF